What follows are 14 T cell receptor beta chains derived from one specimen sequenced in a study of response to subunit inactivated influenza vaccine. TCRdb re-analysed the RT-PCR reads in MiXCR, keeping a single row per CDR3 protein. The table records 500,000 to 600,000 distinct CDR3 sequences, around 15% of them present only once. The specimen comprised PBMCs from blood, sampled roughly 13 days after vaccination. The source is a man in his fifties who received an inactivated influenza vaccine.

A word on this clonotype: The missing conserved phenylalanine or tryptophan at the end of this CDR3 makes a read error likely. The chain recombines TRBV5-1 with TRBJ2-5; D not certain. Trimming took 2 bases from V and 2 from J, leaving 7 bases between them. This CDR3 has 13 residues. CDR1 is SGHRS, CDR2 YFSETQ, per germline. CDR3 in DNA: TGCGCCAGCAGCTTTAGTCTTCAAGAGACCCAGTACCTC. Its protein product is CASSFSLQETQYL.

This clonotype was seen only a few times. The rearrangement uses TRBV20-1 and TRBJ1-1; no reliable D call. Germline values: CDR1 DFQATT, CDR2 SNEGSKA (reference sequence). V was cut by 3 bases and J by 1 base, with 9 bases left in between. The CDR3 contains 13 residues. The CDR3 DNA reads TGCAGTGCTAGCGGGTCGGGGAACACTGAAGCTTTCTTT. Its protein is CSASGSGNTEAFF.

Many counts were recorded for this clonotype. The V call is TRBV3-1, the J call TRBJ2-1, with 9 bases matching TRBD2. This CDR3 comprises 12 residues. The J segment lost 10 bases and the V segment lost 4 bases, leaving 2 bases of the junction unmatched. Germline CDR1 LGHDT, CDR2 YNNKEL (reference sequence). CDR3 sequence: CASSPSGREQFF. The CDR3 coding sequence is TGTGCCAGCAGCCCAAGCGGGAGGGAGCAGTTCTTC.

This clonotype was found many times. The rearrangement uses TRBV12-3 or TRBV12-4 and TRBJ1-4; D remains ambiguous. The CDR3 contains 14 residues. V was trimmed by 3 bases and J by 6 bases, leaving 11 bases between them. CDR3 sequence reads: CASSLRGGDEKLFF. CDR3 DNA sequence: TGTGCCAGCAGTTTGCGGGGTGGTGATGAAAAACTGTTTTTT.

V and J are TRBV19 and TRBJ2-5; 10 bases are shared with TRBD2. CDR1 and CDR2 (germline): LNHDA, SQIVND (reference sequence). V was clipped by 3 bases and J by 2 bases; unmatched bases: 6. This CDR3 is built from 16 residues. As DNA, the CDR3 is TGTGCCAGTAGTATGTCGGCTAGCGGGGGTCAAGAGACCCAGTACTTC. Translated: CASSMSASGGQETQYF.

This clonotype has a count of ten or more. This rearrangement joins TRBV20-1 to TRBJ1-5; D is perhaps TRBD1 (5 bases). Germline CDR1 reads DFQATT; CDR2 reads SNEGSKA (reference sequence). There are 15 residues in the CDR3. Trimming cost V 4 bases and J 4 bases, with 17 bases left between them. CDR3 in DNA: TGCAGTGCTACCTTCTGGCAGGGTAAGAATCAGCCCCAGCATTTT. Its protein is CSATFWQGKNQPQHF.

This clonotype was observed many times. The CDR3 loop is CASSYDSNNSPLHF. The CDR3 coding sequence is TGCGCCAGCAGTTACGACAGTAATAATTCACCCCTCCACTTT. The gene calls are TRBV5-1 and TRBJ1-6; weak D call: TRBD1 (5 bases). Trimming pared 5 bases from V and 5 bases from J, leaving 11 bases between. The germline V gene has CDR1 SGHRS and CDR2 YFSETQ. The length of the CDR3 is 14 residues.

A few counts support this clonotype. The gene calls are TRBV5-6 and TRBJ1-1; 7 bases are shared with TRBD1. The CDR3 contains 14 residues. Germline CDR1 is SGHDT and CDR2 is YYEEEE. Losses at the gene ends were 4 bases for V and 2 bases for J; bases not matched to a gene: 5. The CDR3 DNA reads TGTGCCAGCAGCACCACAGGGGTCAACACTGAAGCTTTCTTT. This sequence encodes CASSTTGVNTEAFF.

This clonotype was seen more than once but under ten times. The V call is TRBV28, the J call TRBJ2-3; the D gene could be TRBD1 or TRBD2 (5 bases each). CDR3 length equals 15 residues. Germline CDR1 is MDHEN and CDR2 is SYDVKM. V was clipped by 3 bases and J by 2 bases, with 12 bases between them. The DNA for the CDR3 is TGTGCCAGCAGTTTGACGGGACGATTCACAGATACGCAGTATTTT. Translated: CASSLTGRFTDTQYF. Based on the CDR3 plus reference TRBV28 and TRBJ2-3, the full variable domain is DVKVTQSSRYLVKRTGEKVFLECVQDMDHENMFWYRQDPGLGLRLIYFSYDVKMKEKGDIPEGYSVSREKKERFSLILESASTNQTSMYLCASSLTGRFTDTQYFGPGTRLTVL.

This clonotype was counted between two and nine times. The gene calls are TRBV7-2 and TRBJ2-1, with 10 bases matching TRBD1. This CDR3 has 12 residues. The trim removed 5 bases at V and 12 bases at J, leaving 4 bases unmatched. Germline loops: CDR1 SGHTA, CDR2 FQGNSA. CDR3 residues: CASSIDRGRQFF. The CDR3 nucleotides are TGTGCCAGCAGCATCGACAGGGGGCGGCAGTTCTTC.

This clonotype came up a few times. The chain couples TRBV24-1 to TRBJ1-2, with D possibly being TRBD1 (5 bases). Germline V gene sequence: CDR1 KGHDR, CDR2 SFDVKD. The V end lost 5 bases, the J end lost 4 bases, and 10 bases lay between the germline ends. There are 13 residues in the CDR3. CDR3 sequence reads: CATSGGTVYGYTF. CDR3 nucleotides: TGTGCCACCAGTGGAGGGACTGTCTATGGCTACACCTTC.

This CDR3 reads CASGGLAGGLTYNEQFF. The CDR3 region has the DNA TGTGCCTCCGGGGGACTAGCGGGAGGGTTAACCTACAATGAGCAGTTCTTC. The V and J genes are TRBV10-3 and TRBJ2-1; 16 bases line up with TRBD2. V was pared by 11 bases and J by 2 bases, with 9 bases of the junction left unmatched. Germline-derived CDR1 and CDR2 are ENHRY and SYGVKD. The CDR3 has 17 amino acids.

This chain links TRBV15 with TRBJ2-1; maybe TRBD2 (6 bases). CDR1 is LNHNV, CDR2 YYDKDF, per germline (reference sequence). The V gene lost 0 bases and the J gene lost 4 bases, with 13 bases spanning the gap. CDR3 length: 16 amino acids. The chain's CDR3 is CATSRDALGGYNEQFF. CDR3 in DNA: TGTGCCACCAGCAGAGACGCATTGGGGGGTTACAATGAGCAGTTCTTC.

The V gene is TRBV5-1, the J gene TRBJ2-7, with TRBD2 matching over 10 bases. The CDR3 covers 14 residues. The V gene end was trimmed by 0 bases and the J gene end by 5 bases; junction bases not matched to a gene: 2. Looked up from germline, CDR1 is SGHRS and CDR2 is YFSETQ. The CDR3 nucleotides are TGCGCCAGCAGCTTGGCCCTAGCGGGAGACGAGCAGTACTTC. Translating gives CASSLALAGDEQYF.